Presented here are 31 T cell receptor beta chains from one specimen sequenced in a study of blood T cell repertoires in COVID-19 (dated by TCRdb to between 2020 and 2021). The library was made by the immunoSEQ multiplex PCR assay. TCRdb provides this immuneACCESS table in a form limited to in-frame rearrangements. Some clones are lacking; in checked studies, under half of them reflect an unresolved V gene, and why the rest are absent is not known. In all, the sample holds roughly 100,000 clones, and around 86% of those were seen once. The top ten clones comprise 3% to 4% of the sample. The sample taken for sequencing was peripheral blood. The receptors here all came from a woman aged 70-85 years with acute or convalescent COVID-19.

The rearrangement links TRBV27 to TRBJ1-4, with unresolved D. The CDR3 extends over 15 amino acids. V lost 3 bases to trimming and J lost 13 bases, with 21 bases between them. Germline V CDR1 and CDR2: MNHEY, SMNVEV (reference sequence). CDR3: CASSFMSGGRNVLFF. In nucleotides, the CDR3 is TGTGCCAGCAGTTTTATGTCGGGAGGCCGGAATGTACTGTTTTTT.

V gene TRBV19 combines with J gene TRBJ1-5; 8 bases fit TRBD1. Per the germline V gene, CDR1 is LNHDA and CDR2 is SQIVND (reference sequence). Trimming cost V 6 bases and J 2 bases; bases outside gene matches: 6. This CDR3 is 15 amino acids long. CDR3 in DNA: TGTGCCAGTAGCAATGACAGGGGTGGCAATCAGCCCCAGCATTTT. This codes for CASSNDRGGNQPQHF.

CDR3 loop: CASSLGSLALTDTQYF. CDR3 bases: TGCGCCAGCAGCTTGGGGAGTTTGGCTCTCACAGATACGCAGTATTTT. V is TRBV5-1 and J is TRBJ2-3; D uncertain. CDR3 size: 16 residues. V lost 0 bases and J lost 2, with 13 bases in between. Germline V gives CDR1 SGHRS, CDR2 YFSETQ.

The chain carries TRBV25-1 and TRBJ1-3; D uncertain. The CDR3 runs 14 residues. Germline assignment: CDR1 MGHDK and CDR2 SYGVNS. V lost 7 bases and J 0 bases, leaving 10 bases between the germline ends. The CDR3 loop reads CASTGGSSGNTIYF. The CDR3 DNA reads TGTGCCAGCACCGGAGGGAGCTCTGGAAACACCATATATTTT. The whole variable domain, filled in from reference TRBV25-1 and TRBJ1-3, reads EADIYQTPRYLVIGTGKKITLECSQTMGHDKMYWYQQDPGMELHLIHYSYGVNSTEKGDLSSESTVSRIRTEHFPLTLESARPSHTSQYLCASTGGSSGNTIYFGEGSWLTVV.

The chain has TRBV4-1 and TRBJ1-2; 10 bases match TRBD1. The CDR3 spans 16 residues. Germline values: CDR1 MGHRA, CDR2 YSYEKL. V shed 1 base, J shed 0 bases, and the junction held 2 bases outside the gene matches. CDR3: CASSQGQGASNYGYTF. CDR3 DNA sequence: TGCGCCAGCAGCCAAGGACAGGGGGCTTCTAACTATGGCTACACCTTC.

This sequence joins TRBV21-1 and TRBJ1-5; the D call of TRBD1 is as the table states it, not checked on the DNA. TRBV21-1 is termed a pseudogene. The CDR3 loop spans 16 amino acids. The CDR3 here is CASSKFRSTGHQPQHF. In DNA form, the CDR3 reads TGTGCCAGCAGCAAATTCCGCTCGACAGGTCATCAGCCCCAGCATTTT.

CDR3: CASSLGLIPDYGYTF. The CDR3 bases are TGTGCCAGCAGCTTGGGGTTAATCCCGGACTATGGCTACACCTTC. The chain employs TRBV5-5 and TRBJ1-2, with D hard to call. Germline CDR1 is SGHKS and CDR2 is YYEKEE (reference sequence). The ends were cut back, 0 bases at V and 3 bases at J, with 12 bases in the middle. CDR3 length: 15 residues.

This rearrangement joins TRBV6-1 to TRBJ1-4; D remains unclear. Trimming cost V 3 bases and J 11 bases, with 4 bases left between them. The CDR3 is made up of 10 amino acids. CDR1 is MNHNS and CDR2 is SASEGT in the germline V gene. CDR3 sequence: CASSDHKLFF. DNA for the CDR3: TGTGCCAGCAGTGATCATAAACTGTTTTTT.

In DNA form, the CDR3 reads TGTGCCAGTAGTAGGACAACAGGTAGCAATCAGCCCCAGCATTTT. Residues: CASSRTTGSNQPQHF. The rearrangement links TRBV19 to TRBJ1-5; tentatively, D is TRBD1 (5 bases). The CDR3 consists of 15 residues. Germline lookup yields CDR1 LNHDA and CDR2 SQIVND (reference sequence). With 4 bases removed from V and 0 bases from J, the gap between germline ends came to 10 bases.

This rearrangement joins TRBV5-1 to TRBJ2-5, with D perhaps TRBD2 (5 bases). CDR3 length: 15 amino acids. Germline lookup yields CDR1 SGHRS and CDR2 YFSETQ. V was pared by 4 bases and J by 2 bases, with 15 bases between. The CDR3 region has the DNA TGCGCCAGCAGCCACTCCGGACTCCTACAAGAGACCCAGTACTTC. Its protein is CASSHSGLLQETQYF.

The V gene is TRBV24-1, the J gene TRBJ1-2, with TRBD1 matching 7 bases. Germline V CDR1 and CDR2: KGHDR, SFDVKD. There are 14 residues in the CDR3. J was trimmed by 4 bases and V by 4 bases; bases with no gene match: 5. The CDR3 loop is CATSERTGAYGYTF. CDR3 coding DNA: TGTGCCACCAGTGAGCGAACAGGGGCCTATGGCTACACCTTC.

The chain is built from TRBV7-9 and TRBJ2-7; 9 bases align to TRBD2. Germline assignment: CDR1 SEHNR and CDR2 FQNEAQ (reference sequence). With 5 bases clipped from V and 0 bases from J, the junction kept 5 bases outside the gene matches. The CDR3 covers 15 residues. The CDR3 region is CASSPSGGTSYEQYV. For the CDR3, the DNA is TGTGCCAGCAGCCCAAGCGGGGGGACCTCCTACGAGCAGTACGTC.

This clone was counted a few times. This chain connects TRBV19 to TRBJ1-2; no reliable D call. CDR1 is LNHDA, CDR2 SQIVND, per germline (reference sequence). The ends were cut back, 6 bases at V and 3 bases at J, with 11 bases in the middle. CDR3 length: 13 residues. The CDR3 DNA sequence: TGTGCCAGTAGCCAGGCGGGTCACTATGGCTACACCTTC. Translation gives CASSQAGHYGYTF.

This clone was recorded once. The chain carries TRBV28 and TRBJ1-4; TRBD1 matches 10 bases. The germline V gene encodes CDR1 MDHEN and CDR2 SYDVKM. There are 20 residues in the CDR3. V lost 2 bases, J lost 5 bases, and 17 bases stayed unmatched. The CDR3 here is CASSLAVSSQRGQGNEKLFF. Written as DNA, the CDR3 is TGTGCCAGCAGTTTAGCGGTCTCCTCCCAGCGGGGACAGGGGAATGAAAAACTGTTTTTT.

The chain has TRBV28 and TRBJ2-7; D perhaps matches TRBD2 (6 bases). The germline V and J ends were trimmed by 2 bases and 5 bases, with 13 bases remaining between them. The CDR3 covers 14 residues. Germline V gene sequence: CDR1 MDHEN, CDR2 SYDVKM. CDR3 in DNA: TGTGCCAGCAGTTTACCCAGGACTACCCACGAGCAGTACTTC. This encodes CASSLPRTTHEQYF.

The genes are TRBV28 and TRBJ2-1; TRBD2 matches at 9 bases. After removal of 2 bases from V and 7 bases from J, the junction contained 6 bases not matched to a gene. Germline CDR1 is MDHEN and CDR2 is SYDVKM. This CDR3 has 15 amino acids. The chain's CDR3 is CASSLGRGGRNEQFF. The CDR3 DNA follows: TGTGCCAGCAGTTTAGGGCGGGGGGGCCGGAATGAGCAGTTCTTC.

The chain has TRBV11-2 and TRBJ2-5; D gene unclear. In germline, CDR1 is SGHAT, CDR2 FQNNGV. The CDR3 totals 12 residues. V was pared by 1 base and J by 4 bases, with 4 bases between. The CDR3 bases are TGTGCCAGCAGCTTAGTCTCAGAGACCCAGTACTTC. Encoded protein: CASSLVSETQYF.

The V call is TRBV4-1, the J call TRBJ2-3; a weak D match, TRBD2 (6 bases). The germline V gene encodes CDR1 MGHRA and CDR2 YSYEKL. The CDR3 consists of 15 residues. Trimming removed 4 bases from V and 6 bases from J, with 17 bases in between. The CDR3 loop is CASSRSGGRSDTQYF. The CDR3 DNA sequence: TGCGCCAGCAGCCGGAGCGGAGGGAGATCTGATACGCAGTATTTT.

The rearrangement uses TRBV19 and TRBJ1-5; 12 nucleotides line up with TRBD1. The CDR3 sequence is 15 residues long. V shed 5 bases and J 7 bases; nucleotides not matched to a gene: 6. Germline V CDR1 and CDR2: LNHDA, SQIVND (reference sequence). The CDR3 coding sequence is TGTGCCAGTAGTGTGGGACAGGGGGCTCAACAGCCCCAGCATTTT. Translation gives CASSVGQGAQQPQHF.

V usage is TRBV6-5 and J usage is TRBJ1-1, with D hard to call. CDR1 and CDR2 from the germline V gene are MNHEY and SVGAGI. The CDR3 runs to 12 residues. V was clipped by 11 bases and J by 1 base, with 11 bases between them. The CDR3 loop is CACHRANTEAFF. CDR3 nucleotide sequence: TGTGCCTGTCACAGAGCGAACACTGAAGCTTTCTTT.

The chain joins TRBV19 to TRBJ1-5; D possibly corresponds to TRBD1 (5 bases). Trimming removed 5 bases from V and 2 bases from J, with 13 bases in between. Germline loops: CDR1 LNHDA, CDR2 SQIVND (reference sequence). The CDR3 length is 15 residues. As DNA, the CDR3 is TGTGCCAGTAGTTTGCGGGACCTCGGCAATCAGCCCCAGCATTTT. As protein: CASSLRDLGNQPQHF.

The chain combines TRBV6-4 with TRBJ2-7; 8 nucleotides align to TRBD1. The length of the CDR3 is 14 residues. The germline CDR1 and CDR2 sequences are MRHNA and SNTAGT. V was clipped by 4 bases and J by 6 bases; unmatched bases: 8. The chain's CDR3 is CASSATGTGGEQYF. The CDR3 DNA is TGTGCCAGCAGTGCCACCGGGACAGGCGGCGAGCAGTACTTC.

This clone showed up just once. This chain uses TRBV13 with TRBJ2-3; TRBD2 agrees at 12 bases. This CDR3 spans 15 amino acids. The germline V gene encodes CDR1 PRHDT and CDR2 FYEKMQ (reference sequence). J lost 2 bases, V lost 5 bases, and 2 bases had no gene match. CDR3 nucleotides: TGTGCCAGCAGCCGACTAGCGGGGGCCACAGATACGCAGTATTTT. It translates to CASSRLAGATDTQYF. Together with reference TRBV13 and TRBJ2-3, the CDR3 gives the full variable domain: AAGVIQSPRHLIKEKRETATLKCYPIPRHDTVYWYQQGPGQDPQFLISFYEKMQSDKGSIPDRFSAQQFSDYHSELNMSSLELGDSALYFCASSRLAGATDTQYFGPGTRLTVL.

The chain joins TRBV5-1 to TRBJ1-2; 10 bases fit TRBD1. The CDR3 covers 16 residues. J gave up 6 bases and V 0 bases, and 8 bases lay outside the gene matches. CDR1 is SGHRS, CDR2 YFSETQ, per germline. CDR3 nucleotides: TGCGCCAGCAGCTTGGCCGGTGGACAGGGGGTCGATGGCTACACCTTC. Encoded protein: CASSLAGGQGVDGYTF.

The chain combines TRBV2 with TRBJ2-7; 8 bases fit TRBD1. With 6 bases clipped from V and 4 bases from J, the junction kept 2 bases outside the gene matches. CDR1 is SNHLY and CDR2 is FYNNEI in the germline V gene. The CDR3 runs 12 residues. In nucleotides, the CDR3 is TGTGCCAGCAGCGGACAGGGTTACGAGCAGTACGTC. The encoded protein is CASSGQGYEQYV.

V and J are TRBV9 and TRBJ1-2; D is undetermined. The germline CDR1 and CDR2 sequences are SGDLS and YYNGEE. Trimming removed 3 bases from V and 4 bases from J, with 13 bases in between. CDR3 length: 14 amino acids. In DNA, the CDR3 is TGTGCCAGCAGCGCCCAGACATCTGGCTATGGCTACACCTTC. It translates to CASSAQTSGYGYTF.

This rearrangement joins TRBV12-3 or TRBV12-4 to TRBJ2-7; TRBD2 is a possible D gene (6 bases). The CDR3 has 12 residues. V gave up 8 bases and J gave up 6 bases, with 14 bases separating them. The DNA for the CDR3 is TGTGCCAGCTCAGTTGGGGGAGGCGAGCAGTACTTC. Its protein is CASSVGGGEQYF.

V gene TRBV5-1 combines with J gene TRBJ2-7, with 7 positions matching TRBD1. Germline trimming cut 0 bases from V and 2 bases from J; bases unmatched to any gene: 5. This CDR3 spans 15 amino acids. Germline V gene lookup returns CDR1 SGHRS and CDR2 YFSETQ. This chain's CDR3 is CASSLERQGTYEQYF. CDR3 sequence (DNA): TGCGCCAGCAGCTTGGAGAGACAGGGAACCTACGAGCAGTACTTC.

The chain has TRBV11-2 and TRBJ2-3; D may be TRBD2 (6 bases). V lost 5 bases to trimming and J lost 4 bases, with 13 bases between them. Looked up from germline, CDR1 is SGHAT and CDR2 is FQNNGV. This CDR3 has 14 residues. The CDR3, as DNA: TGTGCCAGCAGCCAATGGGCTAGCGCAGATACGCAGTATTTT. Protein: CASSQWASADTQYF.

The rearrangement uses TRBV3-1 (or the pseudogene TRBV3-2) and TRBJ1-1; D is undetermined. The CDR3 length is 12 residues. V was trimmed by 1 base and J by 4 bases, leaving 4 bases between them. In germline, CDR1 is LGHDT, CDR2 YNNKEL (reference sequence). DNA of the CDR3: TGTGCCAGCAGCCAAGTGGCCACTGAAGCTTTCTTT. Translation gives CASSQVATEAFF.

The J gene is TRBJ1-2, the V gene TRBV7-9; 9 positions match TRBD1. The CDR3 is 14 residues long. Germline V gives CDR1 SEHNR, CDR2 FQNEAQ (reference sequence). Trimming removed 4 bases from V and 8 bases from J; junction bases left unmatched: 8. CDR3 sequence reads: CASSSSGTGIGYTF. The CDR3 nucleotides are TGTGCCAGCAGCTCCTCCGGGACAGGGATCGGCTACACCTTC. Drawing the rest from reference TRBV7-9 and TRBJ1-2, the complete variable domain is DTGVSQNPRHKITKRGQNVTFRCDPISEHNRLYWYRQTLGQGPEFLTYFQNEAQLEKSRLLSDRFSAERPKGSFSTLEIQRTEQGDSAMYLCASSSSGTGIGYTFGSGTRLTVV.